This passage covers 12 T cell receptor beta chains from one sample sequenced in a study of CD8 T cells in ankylosing spondylitis. Each CDR3 protein is one row after TCRdb ran MiXCR on the 5' RACE reads. The data hold some 250,000 distinct CDR3 sequences, with 20% to 30% observed a single time. The sample was blood, either unsorted or a sorted T cell fraction (not recorded which). These receptor sequences come from a male donor with ankylosing spondylitis or in good health (not recorded which).

The gene calls are TRBV12-3 or TRBV12-4 and TRBJ2-3, with D tentatively TRBD1 or TRBD2 (5 bases each). Trimming took off 8 bases at V and 0 bases at J, with 24 bases between the two ends. The CDR3 is 18 residues long. CDR3 amino acids: CASYSLVRGLSSTDTQYF. The CDR3 DNA is TGTGCCAGCTACAGTTTGGTCCGGGGCCTCTCTAGCACAGATACGCAGTATTTT.

The chain has TRBV7-2 and TRBJ2-7, with 10 bases aligning to TRBD1. Germline values: CDR1 SGHTA, CDR2 FQGNSA. V lost 5 bases to trimming and J lost 3 bases; unmatched junction nucleotides: 4. This CDR3 comprises 14 residues. CDR3 in DNA: TGTGCCAGCAGCGAGAGGACAGGGGGCTACGAGCAGTACTTC. This sequence encodes CASSERTGGYEQYF. Looking up the rest from reference TRBV7-2 and TRBJ2-7 gives the full variable domain: GAGVSQSPSNKVTEKGKDVELRCDPISGHTALYWYRQSLGQGLEFLIYFQGNSAPDKSGLPSDRFSAERTGGSVSTLTIQRTQQEDSAVYLCASSERTGGYEQYFGPGTRLTVT.

In this sample, this clonotype turned up many times. The rearrangement links TRBV29-1 to TRBJ2-7; maybe TRBD1 (6 bases). The CDR3 loop spans 13 amino acids. The V gene's germline CDR1 is SQVTM and CDR2 ANQGSEA. V shed 6 bases and J shed 2 bases, with 14 bases lying between them. In nucleotides, the CDR3 is TGCAGCGTGGCCCGGACAGCCGCCTACGAGCAGTACTTC. Encoded protein: CSVARTAAYEQYF.

The rearrangement joins TRBV20-1 to TRBJ2-3, with TRBD2 matching over 10 bases. V dropped 3 bases and J dropped 2; count of bases not matched to a gene: 5. Per germline, CDR1 DFQATT and CDR2 SNEGSKA (reference sequence). There are 15 residues in the CDR3. CDR3 in amino acids: CSAREAGGPTDTQYF. As DNA, the CDR3 is TGCAGTGCTAGGGAAGCGGGGGGGCCCACAGATACGCAGTATTTT.

The chain has TRBV2 and TRBJ2-7; a possible D gene is TRBD2 (5 bases). The length of the CDR3 is 13 residues. The germline gives CDR1 SNHLY, CDR2 FYNNEI. The V and J ends lost 10 bases and 7 bases respectively, with 20 bases between them. The DNA of the CDR3 is TGTGCCACTCAGACCGACCGCCGGGAAGAGCAGTACTTC. This gives the protein CATQTDRREEQYF. Together with reference TRBV2 and TRBJ2-7, the CDR3 gives the full variable domain: EPEVTQTPSHQVTQMGQEVILRCVPISNHLYFYWYRQILGQKVEFLVSFYNNEISEKSEIFDDQFSVERPDGSNFTLKIRSTKLEDSAMYFCATQTDRREEQYFGPGTRLTVT.

The gene calls are TRBV15 and TRBJ2-5, with 7 bases matching TRBD2. Germline V gene sequence: CDR1 LNHNV, CDR2 YYDKDF (reference sequence). The J segment lost 3 bases and the V segment lost 0 bases, leaving 13 bases of the junction unmatched. This CDR3 spans 18 amino acids. The DNA of the CDR3 is TGTGCCACCAGCAGAGAGGGTAGCGGGTCAACACCGAAAGAGACCCAGTACTTC. Translation gives CATSREGSGSTPKETQYF. Complete variable domain (other parts from reference TRBV15 and TRBJ2-5): DAMVIQNPRYQVTQFGKPVTLSCSQTLNHNVMYWYQQKSSQAPKLLFHYYDKDFNNEADTPDNFQSRRPNTSFCFLDIRSPGLGDTAMYLCATSREGSGSTPKETQYFGPGTRLLVL.

J is TRBJ2-5 and V is TRBV6-5; no reliable D call. Trimming took off 4 bases at V and 1 base at J, with 13 bases between the two ends. This CDR3 spans 15 amino acids. Germline lookup yields CDR1 MNHEY and CDR2 SVGAGI. CDR3 sequence (DNA): TGTGCCAGCAGTTTCCCGGACGGAATCCAAGAGACCCAGTACTTC. Its translation is CASSFPDGIQETQYF.

The CDR3 nucleotides are TGTGCCAGCAGTGAACAAAGGACAGGGACTTCACCCCTCCACTTT. It codes for CASSEQRTGTSPLHF. The J gene is TRBJ1-6, the V gene TRBV6-1; 8 bases line up with TRBD1. Germline V CDR1 and CDR2: MNHNS, SASEGT. V gave up 2 bases and J gave up 9 bases; unmatched junction bases: 6. CDR3 length equals 15 residues.

Many counts were recorded for this clonotype. The gene calls are TRBV12-3 or TRBV12-4 and TRBJ2-5; 7 bases agree with TRBD1. V shed 7 bases, J shed 5 bases, and the junction held 10 bases outside the gene matches. The CDR3 loop spans 14 amino acids. Written as DNA, the CDR3 is TGTGCCAGCACCTCCTCAGGGGGATCGGAGACCCAGTACTTC. Residues: CASTSSGGSETQYF.

This clonotype has at least ten counts. The V gene is TRBV11-2, the J gene TRBJ2-4; TRBD2 matches at 13 bases. V dropped 5 bases and J dropped 3; count of bases not matched to a gene: 16. The germline gives CDR1 SGHAT, CDR2 FQNNGV. The CDR3 runs to 20 residues. CDR3 amino acids: CASSGRTSGGQDLGKNIQYF. The DNA of the CDR3 is TGTGCCAGCAGCGGCCGGACTAGCGGGGGTCAGGACTTGGGCAAAAACATTCAGTACTTC.

There are many counts of this clonotype. The chain joins TRBV27 to TRBJ2-3; 13 bases agree with TRBD2. This CDR3 comprises 16 residues. Germline lookup yields CDR1 MNHEY and CDR2 SMNVEV (reference sequence). The V segment lost 5 bases and the J segment 5 bases; nucleotides outside the gene matches: 7. CDR3 sequence (DNA): TGTGCCAGCAGTACCCCATGGACTAGCGGGGGAGATACGCAGTATTTT. Protein sequence: CASSTPWTSGGDTQYF.

The rearrangement joins TRBV6-1 to TRBJ2-7, with D unclear. CDR3 length: 15 residues. V was trimmed by 6 bases and J by 2 bases, leaving 17 bases between them. In germline, CDR1 is MNHNS, CDR2 SASEGT. The DNA of the CDR3 is TGTGCCAGCAGGTCGCCAGCAAAATCCACCTACGAGCAGTACTTC. Translated: CASRSPAKSTYEQYF.